The 3 T cell receptor beta chains listed next were all sequenced from one sample in a study of T cells in localized non-small cell lung cancer. The assay was immunoSEQ multiplex PCR, and TCRdb's table has in-frame clones only and misses some. The sample shows roughly 27,000 clones, around 93% of them seen only once. Sequencing was performed on peripheral blood, taken before any cancer treatment. The source is a female donor over 55 with stage I lung adenocarcinoma.

This clone was counted once. The gene calls are TRBV6-5 and TRBJ2-3; D is uncertain. The CDR3 sequence is 14 residues long. CDR1 is MNHEY, CDR2 SVGAGI, per germline. The ends were cut back, 8 bases at V and 2 bases at J, with 14 bases in the middle. CDR3 region: CASRVRSATDTQYF. In DNA, the CDR3 is TGTGCCAGCCGTGTGCGCAGTGCCACAGATACGCAGTATTTT.

The chain uses TRBV28 and TRBJ2-7, with 7 bases that match TRBD1. This CDR3 has 13 amino acids. Germline values: CDR1 MDHEN, CDR2 SYDVKM. The trim removed 5 bases at V and 5 bases at J, leaving 6 bases unmatched. For the CDR3, the DNA is TGTGCCAGCAGTCTCACAGGGGTCCACGAGCAGTACTTC. Residues: CASSLTGVHEQYF.

The chain links TRBV6-1 to TRBJ2-2; D is uncertain. This CDR3 has 14 residues. Germline CDR1 MNHNS, CDR2 SASEGT. Deletions cut 3 bases from V and 6 bases from J, with 11 bases between. CDR3: CASSEGPWAGELFF. CDR3 bases: TGTGCCAGCAGTGAGGGCCCCTGGGCCGGGGAGCTGTTTTTT.